The following is a T cell receptor beta chain sequence with its context. What it recognizes is unknown. These data belong to a study of blood T cells in healthy people across ages. V was trimmed by 2 bases and J by 5 bases, leaving 7 bases between them. This CDR3 region has 13 residues. Germline CDR1 reads MNHNY; CDR2 reads SVGAGI (reference sequence). Broader study findings: As age increased, TCR beta diversity per million T cells fell in a roughly linear fashion.

It was with a sample-barcoded 5' primer and a J-beta primer mix that a second PCR of about 7 to 12 cycles was run. TCRdb analysed the 5' RACE reads with MiXCR anew, one entry per CDR3 protein. The table records 600,000 to 650,000 distinct CDR3 sequences, under 65% of them present only once. This receptor was taken from a man aged 55 to 70 in good health. This chain links TRBV6-6 with TRBJ2-1; D is tentatively TRBD1 or TRBD2 (5 bases each). Sequencing input: blood. The CDR3 sequence is CASSYRGDNEQFF. The DNA for the CDR3 is TGTGCCAGCAGTTACAGGGGAGACAATGAGCAGTTCTTC.